This TCR beta chain was captured in a study of T cells after yellow fever vaccination. CDR1 KGHDR and CDR2 SFDVKD come from the germline V gene. Trimming left V 4 bases short and J 5 bases short, with 13 bases between. CDR3 length: 14 amino acids. This clonotype was seen a few times. Antigen specificity is unknown. Study-level findings and limits: Clonotypes found in both CD4 and CD8 compartments made up a small share.

TCRdb reanalysed the 5' RACE reads using MiXCR and keeps one entry per CDR3 protein. Of approximately 250,000 distinct CDR3 sequences in the sample, about 5% were seen once. Material: CD4+ T cells sorted from PBMCs, obtained on the day of the yellow fever booster vaccination. The clonotype was recovered from a man aged 18-30 years who received the YFV17D yellow fever vaccine. V and J are TRBV24-1 and TRBJ2-5, with D possibly being TRBD1 (5 bases). CDR3: CATSDLDSHETQYF. The CDR3 coding sequence is TGTGCCACCAGTGACCTTGACAGTCACGAGACCCAGTACTTC.